This T cell receptor beta chain was identified during a study of blood T cell repertoires in COVID-19. In the original workflow: Estimation of nucleated cell counts was performed using reference gene primer amplification. TCRdb keeps only in-frame clones here, not all; method: immunoSEQ multiplex PCR. The V and J calls and clone size come from that table; D and trimming were worked out from the DNA. The table shows over 250,000 clones, with approximately 91% occurring only once. Comment on this clone: Other DNA variants within this sample encode the same CDR3.

V shed 1 base and J shed 2 bases, with 6 bases lying between them. The CDR3 runs 13 residues. The germline CDR1 and CDR2 sequences are SGDLS and YYNGEE. The chain is built from TRBV9 and TRBJ2-5; D not resolved. Sequencing was carried out using peripheral blood. The receptor was derived from a woman in her sixties or seventies with acute or convalescent COVID-19. The CDR3 DNA reads as TGTGCCAGCAGCGTAAGAGATCAAGAGACCCAGTACTTC. Translating it yields CASSVRDQETQYF.